The 10 T cell receptor beta chains listed next were all sequenced from one sample in a study of blood T cells in healthy people across ages. Next came a second PCR, run for roughly 7 to 12 cycles, which used a sample-barcoded 5' primer along with a J-beta primer mix. TCRdb re-derived calls from the 5' RACE reads in MiXCR, one entry per CDR3 protein. The repertoire includes about 1.4 million distinct CDR3 sequences, 45% to 70% of them detected once, and approximately 7% sits in the top ten. Sequenced sample: blood. These receptors were collected from a man between 18 and 29 years old in good health.

V usage is TRBV20-1 and J usage is TRBJ1-2, with unresolved D. CDR1 and CDR2 from the germline V gene are DFQATT and SNEGSKA (reference sequence). Trimming removed 0 bases at V and 8 bases at J, with 7 bases between. There are 11 residues in the CDR3. The CDR3 region has the DNA TGCAGTGCTAGAGATGACGGCGGCTACACCTTC. Translation: CSARDDGGYTF.

J is TRBJ2-1 and V is TRBV29-1; tentatively, D is TRBD2 (5 bases). This CDR3 is 13 amino acids long. Germline V lookup: CDR1 SQVTM, CDR2 ANQGSEA. Trimming cost V 5 bases and J 0 bases, with 8 bases left between them. The CDR3 DNA reads as TGCAGCGTTCTGAGGGACTCCTACAATGAGCAGTTCTTC. This codes for CSVLRDSYNEQFF.

V is TRBV4-3 and J is TRBJ2-2; D unclear. The germline V gene encodes CDR1 LGHNA and CDR2 YSLEER. The CDR3 runs 16 residues. Trimming stripped 0 bases from V and 3 bases from J, with 11 bases between. For the CDR3, the DNA is TGCGCCAGCAGCCAAGATCGGGCAGAGTACACCGGGGAGCTGTTTTTT. Amino acid sequence: CASSQDRAEYTGELFF.

This chain links TRBV4-1 with TRBJ1-2; D is ambiguous. V lost 0 bases and J lost 6, with 11 bases in between. CDR3 size: 14 residues. The germline V gene encodes CDR1 MGHRA and CDR2 YSYEKL. CDR3: CASSQDNSWNGYTF. For the CDR3, the DNA is TGCGCCAGCAGCCAAGATAACAGTTGGAATGGCTACACCTTC.

The chain has TRBV15 and TRBJ2-1; 8 bases match TRBD2. CDR3 length: 17 residues. The germline V gene has CDR1 LNHNV and CDR2 YYDKDF (reference sequence). V was pared by 1 base and J by 8 bases, with 13 bases of the junction left unmatched. The CDR3 loop is CATSRVLGAGVSDEQFF. The CDR3 DNA follows: TGTGCCACCAGCAGAGTGTTGGGAGCGGGAGTATCGGATGAGCAGTTCTTC.

The genes are TRBV7-2 and TRBJ1-2; 8 nucleotides agree with TRBD1. Germline trimming cut 5 bases from V and 6 bases from J; bases unmatched to any gene: 8. In germline, CDR1 is SGHTA, CDR2 FQGNSA. CDR3 length equals 14 residues. The CDR3 DNA reads TGTGCCAGCAGCCTCCGGGACAGGCCAAATGGCTACACCTTC. Translating gives CASSLRDRPNGYTF.

This clonotype was seen at least ten times. The chain joins TRBV20-1 to TRBJ2-1; TRBD2 matches at 9 bases. The V segment lost 6 bases and the J segment 3 bases; nucleotides outside the gene matches: 6. Germline V gene data show CDR1 as DFQATT and CDR2 as SNEGSKA (reference sequence). The CDR3 spans 14 residues. For the CDR3, the DNA is TGCAGTGCCCCCTTAGCGGGGGACTACAATGAGCAGTTCTTC. Translated, it gives CSAPLAGDYNEQFF.

The V and J genes are TRBV4-1 and TRBJ2-7; TRBD2 aligns across 13 bases. The germline V gene encodes CDR1 MGHRA and CDR2 YSYEKL. J lost 3 bases, V lost 3 bases, and 11 bases had no gene match. This CDR3 is built from 18 residues. The CDR3 here is CASSHRLAGGLLYYEQYF. The CDR3 DNA is TGCGCCAGCAGCCACCGACTAGCGGGGGGCCTTCTCTACTACGAGCAGTACTTC.

This chain joins TRBV7-9 and TRBJ2-1, with D uncertain. The V gene's germline CDR1 is SEHNR and CDR2 FQNEAQ (reference sequence). V lost 5 bases, J lost 0 bases, and 20 bases lay in between. The CDR3 is 18 residues long. The CDR3 sequence: CASSDTALPSGSYNEQFF. In DNA form, the CDR3 reads TGTGCCAGCAGCGACACGGCCCTCCCCTCCGGCTCCTACAATGAGCAGTTCTTC.

The chain links TRBV6-1 to TRBJ2-7; TRBD1 or TRBD2 may be the D gene (5 bases each). This CDR3 is built from 15 residues. Deletions cut 6 bases from V and 2 bases from J, with 17 bases between. Germline CDR1 is MNHNS and CDR2 is SASEGT. CDR3 DNA: TGTGCCAGCAGAGCCCCACGGGACGGACCCTACGAGCAGTACTTC. It translates to CASRAPRDGPYEQYF.